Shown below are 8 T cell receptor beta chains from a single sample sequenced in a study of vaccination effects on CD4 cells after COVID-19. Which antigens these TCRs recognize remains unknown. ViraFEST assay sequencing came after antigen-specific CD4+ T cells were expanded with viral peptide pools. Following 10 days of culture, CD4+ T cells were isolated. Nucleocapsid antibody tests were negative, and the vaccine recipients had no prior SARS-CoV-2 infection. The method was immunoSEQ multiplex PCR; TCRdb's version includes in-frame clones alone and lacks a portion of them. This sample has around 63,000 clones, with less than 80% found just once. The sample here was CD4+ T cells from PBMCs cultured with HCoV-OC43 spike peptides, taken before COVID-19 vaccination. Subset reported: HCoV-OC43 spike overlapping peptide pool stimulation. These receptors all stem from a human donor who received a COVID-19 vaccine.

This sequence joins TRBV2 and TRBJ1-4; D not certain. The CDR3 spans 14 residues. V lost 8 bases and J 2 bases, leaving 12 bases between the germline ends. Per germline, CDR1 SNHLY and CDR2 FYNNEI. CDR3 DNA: TGTGCCAGCGGTAGCAGGTCTACTAATGAAAAACTGTTTTTT. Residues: CASGSRSTNEKLFF.

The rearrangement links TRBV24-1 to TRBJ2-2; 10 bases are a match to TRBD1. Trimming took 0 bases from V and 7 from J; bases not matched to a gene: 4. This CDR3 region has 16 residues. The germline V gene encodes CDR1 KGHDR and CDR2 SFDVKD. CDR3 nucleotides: TGTGCCACCAGTGATTTGGACAGGGGGCAGGGCGGGGAGCTGTTTTTT. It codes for CATSDLDRGQGGELFF.

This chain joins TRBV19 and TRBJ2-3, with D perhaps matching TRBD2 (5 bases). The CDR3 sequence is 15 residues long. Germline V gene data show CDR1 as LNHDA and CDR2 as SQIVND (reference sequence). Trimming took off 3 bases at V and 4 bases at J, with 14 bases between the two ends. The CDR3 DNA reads TGTGCCAGTAGTATTGGTACTAGGATGCCAGATACGCAGTATTTT. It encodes CASSIGTRMPDTQYF.

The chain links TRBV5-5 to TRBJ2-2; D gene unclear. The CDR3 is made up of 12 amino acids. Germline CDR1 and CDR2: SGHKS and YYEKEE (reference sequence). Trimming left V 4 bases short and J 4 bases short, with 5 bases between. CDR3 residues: CASSQSTGELFF. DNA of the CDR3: TGTGCCAGCAGCCAGAGCACCGGGGAGCTGTTTTTT.

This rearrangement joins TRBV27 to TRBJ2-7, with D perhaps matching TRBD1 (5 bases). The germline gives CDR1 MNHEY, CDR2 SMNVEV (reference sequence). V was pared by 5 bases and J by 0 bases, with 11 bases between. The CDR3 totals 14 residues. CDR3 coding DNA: TGTGCCAGCAGTGCCCACAGGAACTCCTACGAGCAGTACGTC. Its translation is CASSAHRNSYEQYV.

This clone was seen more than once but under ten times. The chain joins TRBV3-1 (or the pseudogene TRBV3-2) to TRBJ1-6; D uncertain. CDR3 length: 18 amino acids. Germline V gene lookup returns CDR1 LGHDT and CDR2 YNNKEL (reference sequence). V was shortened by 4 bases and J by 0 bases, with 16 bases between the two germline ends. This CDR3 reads CASSPASFVGSYNSPLHF. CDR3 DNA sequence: TGTGCCAGCAGCCCCGCCTCGTTTGTAGGCTCCTATAATTCACCCCTCCACTTT.

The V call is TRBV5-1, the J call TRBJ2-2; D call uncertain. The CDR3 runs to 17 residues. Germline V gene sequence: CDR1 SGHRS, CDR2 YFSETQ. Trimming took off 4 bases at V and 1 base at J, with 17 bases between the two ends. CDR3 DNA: TGCGCCAGCAGCGCGATCACCGGGCCCAGGAACACCGGGGAGCTGTTTTTT. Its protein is CASSAITGPRNTGELFF.

This CDR3 reads CATSDPRTYNEQFF. The CDR3 DNA is TGTGCCACCAGTGACCCTCGGACGTACAATGAGCAGTTCTTC. J is TRBJ2-1 and V is TRBV24-1; D unclear. CDR3 length: 14 amino acids. CDR1 KGHDR and CDR2 SFDVKD come from the germline V gene. The ends were cut back, 4 bases at V and 4 bases at J, with 10 bases in the middle.